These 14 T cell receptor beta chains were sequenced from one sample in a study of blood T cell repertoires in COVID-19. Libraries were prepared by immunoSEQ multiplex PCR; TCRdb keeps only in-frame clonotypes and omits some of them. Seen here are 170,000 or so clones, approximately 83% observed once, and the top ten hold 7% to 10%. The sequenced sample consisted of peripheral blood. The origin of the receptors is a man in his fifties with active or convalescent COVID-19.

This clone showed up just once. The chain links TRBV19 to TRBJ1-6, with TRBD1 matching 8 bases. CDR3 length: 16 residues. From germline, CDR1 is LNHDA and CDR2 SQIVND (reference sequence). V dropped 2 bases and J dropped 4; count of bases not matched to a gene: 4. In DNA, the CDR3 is TGTGCCAGTAGTATAAAAGACAGGGGTTATAATTCACCCCTCCACTTT. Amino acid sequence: CASSIKDRGYNSPLHF.

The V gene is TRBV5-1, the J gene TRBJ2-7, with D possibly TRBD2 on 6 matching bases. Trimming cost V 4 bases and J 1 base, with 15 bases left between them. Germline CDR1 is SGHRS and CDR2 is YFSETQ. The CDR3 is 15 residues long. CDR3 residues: CASSPAGTGSYEQYF. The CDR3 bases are TGCGCCAGCAGCCCCGCCGGGACTGGGTCCTACGAGCAGTACTTC.

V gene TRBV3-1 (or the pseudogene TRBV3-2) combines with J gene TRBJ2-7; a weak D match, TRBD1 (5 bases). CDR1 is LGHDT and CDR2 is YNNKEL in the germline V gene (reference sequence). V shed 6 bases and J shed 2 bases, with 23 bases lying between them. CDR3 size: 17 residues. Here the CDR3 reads CASRGRVWGGFTYEQYF. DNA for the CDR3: TGTGCCAGCAGAGGAAGAGTTTGGGGCGGCTTCACCTACGAGCAGTACTTC.

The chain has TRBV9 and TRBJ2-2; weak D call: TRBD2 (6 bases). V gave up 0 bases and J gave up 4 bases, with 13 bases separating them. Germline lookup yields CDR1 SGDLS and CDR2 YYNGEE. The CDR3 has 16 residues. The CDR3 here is CASSVAGGKSTGELFF. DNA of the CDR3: TGTGCCAGCAGCGTAGCTGGCGGGAAGTCCACCGGGGAGCTGTTTTTT. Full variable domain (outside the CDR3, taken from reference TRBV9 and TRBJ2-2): DSGVTQTPKHLITATGQRVTLRCSPRSGDLSVYWYQQSLDQGLQFLIQYYNGEERAKGNILERFSAQQFPDLHSELNLSSLELGDSALYFCASSVAGGKSTGELFFGEGSRLTVL.

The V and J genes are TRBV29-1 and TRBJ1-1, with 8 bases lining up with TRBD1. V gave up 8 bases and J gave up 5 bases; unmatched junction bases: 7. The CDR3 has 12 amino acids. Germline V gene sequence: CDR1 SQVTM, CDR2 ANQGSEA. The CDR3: CSSGQGVTEAFF. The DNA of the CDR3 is TGCAGCAGTGGACAGGGCGTAACTGAAGCTTTCTTT.

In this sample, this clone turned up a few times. Here the CDR3 DNA reads TGTGCCAGCAGCCCGGGACTAGCGGGGGGAAGTGAGCAGTTCTTC. Amino acids: CASSPGLAGGSEQFF. The gene calls are TRBV7-9 and TRBJ2-1, with 15 positions matching TRBD2. From germline, CDR1 is SEHNR and CDR2 FQNEAQ (reference sequence). V trimming: 5 bases; J trimming: 9 bases; junction bases outside the gene matches: 5. This CDR3 contains 15 residues.

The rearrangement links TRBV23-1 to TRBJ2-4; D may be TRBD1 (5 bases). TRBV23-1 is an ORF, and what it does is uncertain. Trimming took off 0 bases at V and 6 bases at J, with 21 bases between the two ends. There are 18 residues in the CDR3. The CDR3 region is CASSQSSLRTLRGNIQYF. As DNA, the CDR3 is TGCGCCAGCAGTCAATCATCGTTAAGGACCCTAAGGGGAAACATTCAGTACTTC.

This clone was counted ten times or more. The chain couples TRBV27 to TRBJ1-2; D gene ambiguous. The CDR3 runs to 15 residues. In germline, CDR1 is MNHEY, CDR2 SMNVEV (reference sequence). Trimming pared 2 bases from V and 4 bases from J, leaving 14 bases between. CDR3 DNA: TGTGCCAGCAGTTTAGATTTGCGACAACCCTATGGCTACACCTTC. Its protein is CASSLDLRQPYGYTF.

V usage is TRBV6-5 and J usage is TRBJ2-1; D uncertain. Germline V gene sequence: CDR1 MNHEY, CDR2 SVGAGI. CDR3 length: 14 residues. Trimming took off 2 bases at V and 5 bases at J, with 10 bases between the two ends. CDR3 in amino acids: CASSYRRFNNEQFF. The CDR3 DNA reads TGTGCCAGCAGTTACCGCCGGTTTAACAATGAGCAGTTCTTC.

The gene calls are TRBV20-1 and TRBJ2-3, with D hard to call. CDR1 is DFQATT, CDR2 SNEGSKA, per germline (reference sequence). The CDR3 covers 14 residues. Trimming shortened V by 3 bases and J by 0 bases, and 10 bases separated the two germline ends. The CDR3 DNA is TGCAGTGCTAGTCCCCGCGGTAGCACAGATACGCAGTATTTT. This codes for CSASPRGSTDTQYF.

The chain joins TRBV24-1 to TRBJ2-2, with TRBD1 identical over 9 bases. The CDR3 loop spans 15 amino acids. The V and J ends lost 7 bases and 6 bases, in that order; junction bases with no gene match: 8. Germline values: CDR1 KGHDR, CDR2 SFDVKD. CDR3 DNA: TGTGCCACCAGCTGGGGACAGGGTGGCGCCGGGGAGCTGTTTTTT. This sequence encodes CATSWGQGGAGELFF.

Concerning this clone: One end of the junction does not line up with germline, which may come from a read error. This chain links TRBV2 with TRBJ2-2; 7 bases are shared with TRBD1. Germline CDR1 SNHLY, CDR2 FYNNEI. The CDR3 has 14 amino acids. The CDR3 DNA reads TGTGCCAGCAGGGAAGACAGGGACACCGGGGAGCTGTTTTTT. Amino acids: CASREDRDTGELFF. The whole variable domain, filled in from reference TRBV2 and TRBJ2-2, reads EPEVTQTPSHQVTQMGQEVILRCVPISNHLYFYWYRQILGQKVEFLVSFYNNEISEKSEIFDDQFSVERPDGSNFTLKIRSTKLEDSAMYFCASREDRDTGELFFGEGSRLTVL.

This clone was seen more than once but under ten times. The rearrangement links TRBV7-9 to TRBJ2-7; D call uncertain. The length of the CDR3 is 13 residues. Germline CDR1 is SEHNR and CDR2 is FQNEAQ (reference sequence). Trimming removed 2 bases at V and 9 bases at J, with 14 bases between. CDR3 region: CASSLTTPRGQYF. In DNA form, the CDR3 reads TGTGCCAGCAGCTTAACGACTCCTAGAGGGCAGTACTTC.

CDR3 protein: CASSPPQEETQYF. CDR3 nucleotides: TGTGCCAGCTCACCACCACAGGAGGAGACCCAGTACTTC. The chain recombines TRBV18 with TRBJ2-5; D might be TRBD1 (5 bases). V was pared by 0 bases and J by 5 bases, with 7 bases between. The CDR3 length is 13 residues. Germline V gene data show CDR1 as KGHSH and CDR2 as LQKENI.